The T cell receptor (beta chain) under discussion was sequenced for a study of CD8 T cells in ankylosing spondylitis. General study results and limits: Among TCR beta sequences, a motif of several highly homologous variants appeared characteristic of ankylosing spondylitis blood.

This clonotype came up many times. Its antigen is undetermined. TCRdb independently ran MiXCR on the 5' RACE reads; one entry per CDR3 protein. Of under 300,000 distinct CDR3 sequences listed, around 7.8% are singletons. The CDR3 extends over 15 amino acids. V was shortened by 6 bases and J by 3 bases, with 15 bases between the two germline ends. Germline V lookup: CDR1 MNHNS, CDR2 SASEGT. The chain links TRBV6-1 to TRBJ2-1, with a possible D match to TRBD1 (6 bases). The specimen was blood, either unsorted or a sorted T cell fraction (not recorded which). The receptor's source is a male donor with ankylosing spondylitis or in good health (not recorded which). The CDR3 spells CASSRTGQVYNEQFF. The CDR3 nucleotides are TGTGCCAGCAGCCGAACAGGGCAGGTCTACAATGAGCAGTTCTTC.